This record looks at one TCR beta chain sequence and its context. This clonotype was detected only once. What antigen it recognizes has not been identified. One base away there is no much larger clone; base qualities are not given. The sample belongs to a study of blood T cells in healthy people across ages (dated by TCRdb to between 2015 and 2016). General notes on the study: In model experiments, template switching captured about one uniquely barcoded TCR beta cDNA molecule for every two T cells. The study measured age-related changes in TCR beta repertoire diversity using deep sequencing normalized with unique cDNA molecular identifiers. The donors were divided into four age groups: young (average roughly 17 years), middle-aged (almost 40), aged (around 59) and long-lived (roughly 82). For two donors (one aged 18 to 29 and one aged 80 or older), the study analyzed two additional independent replicas of 1 million unique cDNA reads from the same blood draw. To avoid experimental bias, donors of different ages were distributed randomly across sequencing lanes.

Beyond this particular receptor, the publication reports: Bulk unsorted PBMC profiling prevented conclusive comparison of naive and antigen-experienced compartments. The long-lived group showed more naive CD4+ T cells, fewer expanded clones and increased TCR diversity than the aged group, suggesting age selection. As age increased, observed TCR beta diversity per million T cells dropped in a roughly linear way, and a significant reduction was already evident by age about 40. A strong correlation was found between observed TCR beta diversity and the percentage of naive T cells measured by flow cytometry. Estimates of total diversity based on one million sequenced T cells were regarded as lower bounds and as underestimates. Donor CMV infection status was unknown, potentially confounding age-related changes in expanded clonotypes.

CDR1 and CDR2, per the germline V gene (reference sequence), are SEHNR and FQNEAQ. Unmatched junction bases come to 7, with V trimmed by 5 bases and J by 6 bases. Its CDR3 holds 14 amino acids, cysteine through phenylalanine. CDR3 DNA only is kept here, 42 bases in frame from base 1. Library preparation was by 5' RACE. The listed sequencing device is Illumina HiSeq 2500. A second roughly 6 to 12 cycle PCR used a sample-barcoded 5' primer and a J-beta primer mix. A unique molecular identifier was introduced onto each TCR beta cDNA molecule by a template-switch 5' adaptor carrying 12 random nucleotides. At least 3 million CDR3-containing paired-end reads were obtained from each sample. The Mint cDNA synthesis kit, primed by a TRBC-specific oligonucleotide, was used to synthesize first-strand cDNA from all RNA. Following uracil-DNA glycosylase treatment, all cDNA underwent a first 18-cycle PCR with the universal primers M1SS and BC2_uni_R. The authors' pipeline ran thus. Normalization of each sample was performed by random selection of 1 million high-quality reads, each carrying a distinct molecular identifier. Instead of being binned into consensus sequences, reads that shared molecular identifiers were thrown out. MiTCR, with a Q25 quality threshold and the strictest error-elimination algorithm, was used for CDR3 identification, clonotype clustering and error correction. A nonparametric unseen species model using Euler transformation provided a lower-bound estimate of total TCR beta diversity. TCRdb redid the processing of the public reads, applying fastp at Q25 and MiXCR, and retained in-frame beta chains. Here each entry gathers all rows of one CDR3 protein and keeps the most common genes and DNA. None of the V and J calls come from the authors' own analysis; TCRdb made them. The sample table lists about 570,000 distinct CDR3 sequences, 27% of them with a count of one. Approximately 17% of the sample belongs to the ten largest clones.

Systemically healthy Caucasian individuals from Russia, 39 in total and aged roughly 6 to 90 years, were included as donors. About 10 milliliters of peripheral blood were collected from each donor into EDTA-treated Vacutainer tubes. Ficoll-Paque density-gradient centrifugation was used to isolate PBMCs, with at least 6.5 million per sample. Total RNA, at least 6 micrograms per sample, was extracted from PBMCs with Trizol reagent. Naive CD45RAhigh/CD27high T cell percentages were measured by flow cytometry on a PBMC aliquot from every donor. The receptor was derived from a woman in her seventies in good health. Material for sequencing was blood. The sequence is built from TRBV7-9 and TRBJ2-1, with TRBD2 identical over 7 junction bases. The CDR3 protein is CASSPGTISNEQFF. The bases read TGTGCCAGCAGCCCCGGGACTATAAGCAATGAGCAGTTCTTC.